This entry lists 11 T cell receptor beta chains sequenced from one sample in a study of blood T cell repertoires in COVID-19. Data came from immunoSEQ multiplex PCR; TCRdb stores just in-frame clones and leaves some out. The table has about 260,000 clones, 80% to 90% seen once. Sequenced input: PBMCs or T cells enriched from blood (not recorded which). The receptors derive from a man aged 45 to 65 who had been exposed to COVID-19.

The CDR3 DNA follows: TGTGCCAGCACCCCCACAGGGGGATCCTACGAGCAGTACTTC. Translation gives CASTPTGGSYEQYF. V gene TRBV28 combines with J gene TRBJ2-7; 8 bases are shared with TRBD1. This CDR3 spans 14 amino acids. The trim removed 7 bases at V and 1 base at J, leaving 6 bases unmatched. CDR1 and CDR2 (germline): MDHEN, SYDVKM.

The J gene is TRBJ1-5, the V gene TRBV19; 8 nucleotides line up with TRBD1. Unmatched junction bases numbered 7, after V lost 8 bases and J lost 1 base. Germline CDR1 reads LNHDA; CDR2 reads SQIVND (reference sequence). The CDR3 extends over 15 amino acids. The CDR3 DNA reads as TGTGCCAGTTGTACGACAGGGGCCAGCAATCAGCCCCAGCATTTT. Translation: CASCTTGASNQPQHF. The variable domain in full, completed from reference TRBV19 and TRBJ1-5, reads DGGITQSPKYLFRKEGQNVTLSCEQNLNHDAMYWYRQDPGQGLRLIYYSQIVNDFQKGDIAEGYSVSREKKESFPLTVTSAQKNPTAFYLCASCTTGASNQPQHFGDGTRLSIL.

The V call is TRBV2, the J call TRBJ1-5, with TRBD1 identical over 9 bases. The CDR3 runs 15 residues. Per the germline V gene, CDR1 is SNHLY and CDR2 is FYNNEI. V shed 6 bases and J 1 base; nucleotides not matched to a gene: 4. CDR3 coding DNA: TGTGCCAGCAGCGACAGGGGGGGAAGCAATCAGCCCCAGCATTTT. Translation gives CASSDRGGSNQPQHF.

The chain links TRBV7-2 to TRBJ1-1; D remains unclear. From germline, CDR1 is SGHTA and CDR2 FQGNSA. Trimming took off 3 bases at V and 3 bases at J, with 2 bases between the two ends. The CDR3 has 11 residues. CDR3 protein: CASSFYTEAFF. For the CDR3, the DNA is TGTGCCAGCAGCTTCTACACTGAAGCTTTCTTT.

The J gene is TRBJ1-1, the V gene TRBV28; tentatively, D is TRBD1 (6 bases). The germline V and J ends were trimmed by 6 bases and 1 base, with 9 bases remaining between them. The CDR3 consists of 13 residues. The V gene's germline CDR1 is MDHEN and CDR2 SYDVKM. The CDR3 spells CASRRGWNTEAFF. CDR3 nucleotides: TGTGCCAGCAGAAGGGGGTGGAACACTGAAGCTTTCTTT.

This sequence joins TRBV5-6 and TRBJ2-2; D not certain. The CDR3 covers 16 residues. From germline, CDR1 is SGHDT and CDR2 YYEEEE. Trimming stripped 0 bases from V and 3 bases from J, with 12 bases between. The CDR3 spells CASSLAPVDYTGELFF. The CDR3 nucleotides read TGTGCCAGCAGCTTGGCTCCAGTTGATTACACCGGGGAGCTGTTTTTT.

This sequence joins TRBV5-1 and TRBJ1-4, with TRBD1 matching 7 bases. The germline CDR1 and CDR2 sequences are SGHRS and YFSETQ. The V gene end was trimmed by 4 bases and the J gene end by 7 bases; junction bases not matched to a gene: 10. This CDR3 has 15 amino acids. In DNA, the CDR3 is TGCGCCAGCAGCATGACAGGGCTGTCGAGTGAAAAACTGTTTTTT. Translating it yields CASSMTGLSSEKLFF.

The genes are TRBV19 and TRBJ1-5; a possible D gene is TRBD1 (5 bases). CDR1 and CDR2 from the germline V gene are LNHDA and SQIVND (reference sequence). This CDR3 region has 12 residues. The germline V and J ends were trimmed by 2 bases and 12 bases, with 11 bases remaining between them. The chain's CDR3 is CASSIPGFYQHF. CDR3 sequence (DNA): TGTGCCAGTAGTATACCAGGGTTCTACCAGCATTTT.

The chain recombines TRBV24-1 with TRBJ2-3; 7 bases line up with TRBD1. The CDR3 sequence is 16 residues long. Germline assignment: CDR1 KGHDR and CDR2 SFDVKD. The ends lost 6 bases at V and 2 bases at J; junction bases unmatched: 10. CDR3 sequence (DNA): TGTGCCACCAGTCGACCTCAGGGGGATTCCACAGATACGCAGTATTTT. The encoded protein is CATSRPQGDSTDTQYF.

This chain joins TRBV27 and TRBJ1-6; 7 nucleotides line up with TRBD1. CDR3 length equals 16 residues. Per germline, CDR1 MNHEY and CDR2 SMNVEV (reference sequence). Losses at the gene ends were 7 bases for V and 4 bases for J; bases not matched to a gene: 10. The CDR3 loop reads CASKVGRGRYNSPLHF. The CDR3 DNA sequence: TGTGCCAGCAAAGTAGGCAGGGGGAGGTATAATTCACCCCTCCACTTT.

The V gene is TRBV20-1, the J gene TRBJ2-1; TRBD2 matches 14 bases. The CDR3 loop spans 18 amino acids. Germline values: CDR1 DFQATT, CDR2 SNEGSKA (reference sequence). V trimming: 3 bases; J trimming: 1 base; junction bases outside the gene matches: 8. CDR3 region: CSASRLAGGLLSYNEQFF. Here the CDR3 DNA reads TGCAGTGCTAGTCGACTAGCGGGGGGGCTTTTGTCCTACAATGAGCAGTTCTTC.